This entry lists 32 T cell receptor beta chains sequenced from one sample in a study of blood T cell repertoires in COVID-19 (dated by TCRdb to the early 2020s). Library preparation employed the immunoSEQ multiplex PCR assay. The table was pulled from immuneACCESS by TCRdb, which kept in-frame rearrangements only. Such tables lose some clones; where checked, under half of the loss comes from unresolved V genes, and the rest has no known cause. Counted in this sample were roughly 300,000 clones; about four fifths of them appeared once. More than 1.2% of the sample goes to the ten largest clones. Sequencing used peripheral blood. The receptors here all came from a human donor with COVID-19, enrolled during active disease. The donor label of this sample is uncertain.

The chain recombines TRBV3-1 (or the pseudogene TRBV3-2) with TRBJ1-4; 7 nucleotides match TRBD1. V was clipped by 4 bases and J by 3 bases; unmatched bases: 5. CDR1 is LGHDT and CDR2 is YNNKEL in the germline V gene (reference sequence). The CDR3 is made up of 15 amino acids. CDR3 DNA: TGTGCCAGCAGCCGCGGGGACAGAGCTAATGAAAAACTGTTTTTT. As protein: CASSRGDRANEKLFF.

The chain joins TRBV7-3 to TRBJ2-7; TRBD2 agrees at 10 bases. Per germline, CDR1 SGHTA and CDR2 FQGTGA. The CDR3 contains 15 residues. Trimming at V came to 5 bases and at J to 4 bases, leaving 8 bases not matched to a gene. The CDR3 nucleotides read TGTGCCAGCAGCACCGCAGCGGGAGGGCCGTACGAGCAGTACTTC. Translation: CASSTAAGGPYEQYF. Full variable domain (remainder filled in from reference TRBV7-3 and TRBJ2-7): GAGVSQTPSNKVTEKGKYVELRCDPISGHTALYWYRQSLGQGPEFLIYFQGTGAADDSGLPNDRFFAVRPEGSVSTLKIQRTERGDSAVYLCASSTAAGGPYEQYFGPGTRLTVT.

The genes are TRBV5-4 and TRBJ2-5, with D perhaps TRBD1 (5 bases). Trimming shortened V by 0 bases and J by 0 bases, and 12 bases separated the two germline ends. CDR1 SGHNT and CDR2 YYREEE come from the germline V gene (reference sequence). CDR3 length: 16 amino acids. CDR3 amino acids: CASSLGVGANQETQYF. CDR3 nucleotides: TGTGCCAGCAGCTTGGGAGTAGGGGCTAACCAAGAGACCCAGTACTTC.

The chain is built from TRBV2 and TRBJ2-4; tentative D call: TRBD1 (5 bases). The CDR3 contains 16 residues. CDR1 SNHLY and CDR2 FYNNEI come from the germline V gene. The V and J ends lost 4 bases and 2 bases respectively, with 15 bases between them. The CDR3 spells CASSAVSGISKNIQYF. In DNA form, the CDR3 reads TGTGCCAGCAGTGCCGTCTCAGGGATTTCCAAAAACATTCAGTACTTC.

A word on this clone: One junction end does not reproduce the germline sequence, and a read error may be involved. The CDR3, as DNA: TGTGCCTGGAGTGACAGGGGATGGCCCTACGCGCAGTACTTC. It yields the protein CAWSDRGWPYAQYF. The V gene is TRBV30, the J gene TRBJ2-7; 7 nucleotides match TRBD1. This CDR3 region has 14 residues. Germline CDR1 is GTSNPN and CDR2 is SVGIG (reference sequence).

This rearrangement joins TRBV30 to TRBJ2-1, with 10 bases aligning to TRBD2. The CDR3 contains 20 residues. The germline V gene encodes CDR1 GTSNPN and CDR2 SVGIG (reference sequence). With V trimmed by 2 bases and J by 4 bases, 20 bases remained unmatched. The CDR3 DNA reads as TGTGCCTGGAGTCTCAATCCCGGACTAGCGGACAGTGGGTTTTACAATGAGCAGTTCTTC. Residues: CAWSLNPGLADSGFYNEQFF.

The chain carries TRBV28 and TRBJ2-3; 7 bases agree with TRBD2. Germline V gives CDR1 MDHEN, CDR2 SYDVKM. CDR3 length: 13 amino acids. V dropped 10 bases and J dropped 2; count of bases not matched to a gene: 6. The CDR3 region has the DNA TGTGCCACCGTAAGCGGGGACACAGATACGCAGTATTTT. Its protein product is CATVSGDTDTQYF.

CDR3 coding DNA: TGTGCCAGCAGCTTGGGCACGCTAAGTCTTGAGCAGTTCTTC. Its protein product is CASSLGTLSLEQFF. The chain recombines TRBV5-6 with TRBJ2-1; D gene unclear. Trimming took 0 bases from V and 9 from J, leaving 13 bases between them. The CDR3 runs to 14 residues. CDR1 SGHDT and CDR2 YYEEEE come from the germline V gene.

The chain joins TRBV18 to TRBJ1-4; D is undetermined. Trimming took 4 bases from V and 4 from J, leaving 10 bases between them. The CDR3 sequence is 14 residues long. Germline V gives CDR1 KGHSH, CDR2 LQKENI. CDR3 DNA: TGTGCCAGCTCACGGGAGACTAGTAATGAAAAACTGTTTTTT. Translated: CASSRETSNEKLFF.

The chain couples TRBV6-1 to TRBJ1-5, with no clear D. The CDR3 runs 14 residues. V dropped 3 bases and J dropped 5 bases, with 11 bases sitting between them. The germline V gene has CDR1 MNHNS and CDR2 SASEGT. The CDR3 DNA sequence: TGTGCCAGCAGTGATGAGGTGGTAGATCAGCCCCAGCATTTT. This codes for CASSDEVVDQPQHF.

The rearrangement uses TRBV29-1 and TRBJ1-1; 7 bases match TRBD1. This CDR3 has 14 residues. The germline V gene encodes CDR1 SQVTM and CDR2 ANQGSEA. J gave up 5 bases and V 7 bases, and 13 bases lay outside the gene matches. CDR3 DNA sequence: TGCAGCGCCAACTCCCGGACAGGCGGGACTGAAGCTTTCTTT. It yields the protein CSANSRTGGTEAFF.

The chain links TRBV19 to TRBJ1-1; D is perhaps TRBD1 (6 bases). V dropped 3 bases and J dropped 7 bases, with 15 bases sitting between them. CDR1 and CDR2 from the germline V gene are LNHDA and SQIVND (reference sequence). The CDR3 contains 14 residues. The CDR3 loop reads CASSIGGGGGEAFF. CDR3 bases: TGTGCCAGTAGTATTGGCGGGGGCGGAGGTGAAGCTTTCTTT.

CDR3 in DNA: TGTGCCAGCAGCAATCAGGGGGACGTCTATGGCTACACCTTC. It is translated as CASSNQGDVYGYTF. The chain carries TRBV6-2 or TRBV6-3 and TRBJ1-2, with 7 bases aligning to TRBD1. After removal of 6 bases from V and 4 bases from J, the junction contained 8 bases not matched to a gene. This CDR3 has 14 residues. Germline V lookup: CDR1 MNHEY, CDR2 SVGEGT.

V gene TRBV6-1 combines with J gene TRBJ1-2; D is ambiguous. Germline-derived CDR1 and CDR2 are MNHNS and SASEGT. The CDR3 is made up of 15 amino acids. Trimming pared 3 bases from V and 8 bases from J, leaving 19 bases between. CDR3 bases: TGTGCCAGCAGTGATCGATTGGGCCGGGAGGGCGGCTACACCTTC. Amino acid sequence: CASSDRLGREGGYTF.

This rearrangement joins TRBV6-2 or TRBV6-3 to TRBJ2-7; 7 positions match TRBD1. CDR1 MNHEY and CDR2 SVGEGT come from the germline V gene. This CDR3 is built from 13 residues. The trim removed 5 bases at V and 7 bases at J, leaving 8 bases unmatched. DNA of the CDR3: TGTGCCAGCAGTCGACAGGGTATGAGGGAGCAGTACTTC. It encodes CASSRQGMREQYF.

This chain connects TRBV19 to TRBJ1-5; TRBD1 aligns across 11 bases. CDR1 and CDR2 from the germline V gene are LNHDA and SQIVND (reference sequence). The CDR3 is 15 residues long. The V and J ends lost 7 bases and 9 bases, in that order; junction bases with no gene match: 11. CDR3 sequence: CASTSGTGGSRPQHF. The CDR3 DNA reads TGTGCCAGTACGTCAGGGACAGGGGGTAGCCGGCCCCAGCATTTT.

The chain is built from TRBV27 and TRBJ1-1; TRBD1 matches 8 bases. Trimming removed 1 base from V and 5 bases from J; junction bases left unmatched: 18. The V gene's germline CDR1 is MNHEY and CDR2 SMNVEV (reference sequence). This CDR3 is 19 amino acids long. The CDR3 region is CASSLYIVSGRGRGTEAFF. The CDR3 DNA is TGTGCCAGCAGTTTATATATTGTTTCGGGCAGGGGGCGAGGGACTGAAGCTTTCTTT.

V usage is TRBV3-1 (or the pseudogene TRBV3-2) and J usage is TRBJ2-2, with 10 bases matching TRBD2. The CDR3 runs to 17 residues. J lost 3 bases, V lost 1 base, and 5 bases had no gene match. Looked up from germline, CDR1 is LGHDT and CDR2 is YNNKEL (reference sequence). The CDR3 nucleotides read TGTGCCAGCAGCCAAGCATGGACTAGCGGTTACACCGGGGAGCTGTTTTTT. Translation: CASSQAWTSGYTGELFF.

The rearrangement links TRBV11-2 to TRBJ2-2; 14 bases are a match to TRBD2. CDR1 is SGHAT and CDR2 is FQNNGV in the germline V gene. The CDR3 extends over 19 amino acids. Trimming at V came to 5 bases and at J to 3 bases, leaving 11 bases not matched to a gene. CDR3 coding DNA: TGTGCCAGCAGCCGACGCGAGACTAGCGGGAGGGCCGACACCGGGGAGCTGTTTTTT. Translation gives CASSRRETSGRADTGELFF.

V and J are TRBV20-1 and TRBJ2-1; 11 nucleotides align to TRBD2. The V and J ends lost 3 bases and 8 bases, in that order; junction bases with no gene match: 3. The CDR3 is 13 residues long. Germline CDR1 reads DFQATT; CDR2 reads SNEGSKA (reference sequence). The chain's CDR3 is CSASTSGSDEQFF. The CDR3 nucleotides read TGCAGTGCTAGTACTAGCGGGAGTGATGAGCAGTTCTTC.

The genes are TRBV3-1 (or the pseudogene TRBV3-2) and TRBJ2-5, with 9 bases aligning to TRBD2. The ends lost 4 bases at V and 5 bases at J; junction bases unmatched: 5. Germline V lookup: CDR1 LGHDT, CDR2 YNNKEL (reference sequence). The CDR3 runs to 14 residues. CDR3: CASSRRTSAETQYF. The CDR3 DNA follows: TGTGCCAGCAGCCGAAGGACTAGCGCGGAGACCCAGTACTTC.

The CDR3 here is CASSVTSSGSYTGELFF. The CDR3 nucleotides read TGTGCCAGCAGCGTAACATCTAGCGGGAGTTACACCGGGGAGCTGTTTTTT. The chain has TRBV9 and TRBJ2-2; 10 bases match TRBD2. CDR3 length: 17 amino acids. The junction had 6 bases not matched to a gene; V was cut back by 1 base and J by 3 bases. Germline assignment: CDR1 SGDLS and CDR2 YYNGEE.

The chain carries TRBV5-1 and TRBJ2-7, with D perhaps matching TRBD2 (5 bases). The ends were cut back, 4 bases at V and 7 bases at J, with 18 bases in the middle. CDR1 and CDR2 from the germline V gene are SGHRS and YFSETQ. The CDR3 extends over 14 amino acids. The CDR3 region has the DNA TGCGCCAGCAGCGAGAGGACGGGCCGGGAAGAGCAGTACTTC. This sequence encodes CASSERTGREEQYF.

The rearrangement uses TRBV29-1 and TRBJ2-7; D unresolved. Trimming took off 0 bases at V and 6 bases at J, with 18 bases between the two ends. Germline V CDR1 and CDR2: SQVTM, ANQGSEA. The CDR3 has 15 residues. The CDR3 here is CSVEDRSKPLGEQYF. The DNA for the CDR3 is TGCAGCGTTGAAGATAGGTCGAAACCCCTAGGCGAGCAGTACTTC.

This sequence joins TRBV7-9 and TRBJ1-2; 8 bases line up with TRBD1. Germline lookup yields CDR1 SEHNR and CDR2 FQNEAQ (reference sequence). The length of the CDR3 is 16 residues. J was trimmed by 4 bases and V by 7 bases; bases with no gene match: 14. CDR3 residues: CASTRGAGGRIYGYTF. CDR3 sequence (DNA): TGTGCCAGCACCCGAGGGGCAGGGGGCCGGATCTATGGCTACACCTTC.

The chain uses TRBV9 and TRBJ1-3, with D perhaps TRBD1 (6 bases). Germline CDR1 reads SGDLS; CDR2 reads YYNGEE. The CDR3 spans 16 residues. The V and J ends lost 3 bases and 6 bases respectively, with 19 bases between them. Here the CDR3 reads CASSAESGTPINTIYF. CDR3 in DNA: TGTGCCAGCAGCGCGGAGTCCGGGACACCTATAAACACCATATATTTT.

About this clone itself: The same CDR3 can be traced to other DNA sequences in this sample. The CDR3 bases are TGCGCCAGCAGCTTGGCCGGGGGGGCTGGGGCCAACGTCCTGACTTTC. Amino acids: CASSLAGGAGANVLTF. V is TRBV5-1 and J is TRBJ2-6, with TRBD2 matching over 8 bases. This CDR3 spans 16 amino acids. The germline gives CDR1 SGHRS, CDR2 YFSETQ. The trim removed 0 bases at V and 2 bases at J, leaving 1 base unmatched.

The chain is built from TRBV10-2 and TRBJ2-1; 7 nucleotides align to TRBD2. The CDR3 length is 13 residues. After removal of 7 bases from V and 4 bases from J, the junction contained 4 bases not matched to a gene. Germline CDR1 WSHSY, CDR2 SAAADI. The CDR3 nucleotides are TGCGCCAGCACAACGGGAGGATACAATGAGCAGTTCTTC. This codes for CASTTGGYNEQFF.

The chain has TRBV7-3 and TRBJ2-1; D unclear. The CDR3 loop spans 15 amino acids. Germline V gene sequence: CDR1 SGHTA, CDR2 FQGTGA. The ends were cut back, 2 bases at V and 3 bases at J, with 11 bases in the middle. CDR3 in DNA: TGTGCCAGCAGCTTACCCGCGGCGGTCTACAATGAGCAGTTCTTC. Residues: CASSLPAAVYNEQFF.

This chain connects TRBV7-8 to TRBJ1-2; the D gene is possibly TRBD1 (5 bases). V lost 5 bases and J lost 2, with 9 bases in between. This CDR3 comprises 13 residues. Germline V CDR1 and CDR2: SGHVS, FQNEAQ. The CDR3 reads CASSRQINYGYTF. CDR3 in DNA: TGTGCCAGCAGCCGACAGATAAACTATGGCTACACCTTC. Variable domain in full (rest from reference TRBV7-8 and TRBJ1-2): GAGVSQSPRYKVAKRGQDVALRCDPISGHVSLFWYQQALGQGPEFLTYFQNEAQLDKSGLPSDRFFAERPEGSVSTLKIQRTQQEDSAVYLCASSRQINYGYTFGSGTRLTVV.

The count of this clone is one. The rearrangement links TRBV14 to TRBJ1-4, with a weak D call TRBD1 (6 bases). The CDR3 totals 15 residues. V lost 4 bases, J lost 12 bases, and 21 bases lay in between. Germline assignment: CDR1 SGHDN and CDR2 FVKESK. The CDR3 coding sequence is TGTGCCAGCAGCCGTAGACAGGCCGGAATGGGGGAACTGTTTTTT. This encodes CASSRRQAGMGELFF.

The chain joins TRBV19 to TRBJ2-1, with TRBD2 matching 7 bases. The junction had 10 bases not matched to a gene; V was cut back by 11 bases and J by 0 bases. CDR3 length: 15 amino acids. CDR1 and CDR2 from the germline V gene are LNHDA and SQIVND (reference sequence). The CDR3 is CACHHGGSSYNEQFF. The CDR3 DNA sequence: TGTGCCTGTCATCACGGCGGGAGCTCCTACAATGAGCAGTTCTTC. The full variable domain, its missing parts supplied by reference TRBV19 and TRBJ2-1, is DGGITQSPKYLFRKEGQNVTLSCEQNLNHDAMYWYRQDPGQGLRLIYYSQIVNDFQKGDIAEGYSVSREKKESFPLTVTSAQKNPTAFYLCACHHGGSSYNEQFFGPGTRLTVL.